These 15 T cell receptor beta chains came from one sample sequenced in a study of identical twins. TCRdb used MiXCR to reprocess the 5' RACE reads, holding one entry per CDR3 protein. The data show about 160,000 distinct CDR3 sequences, roughly 3.5% seen once. Material: memory T cells sorted from blood. The receptors stem from a man aged 18 to 30 in good health.

This clonotype has at least ten counts. The J gene is TRBJ1-5, the V gene TRBV29-1, with unresolved D. The CDR3 spans 13 residues. Germline CDR1 SQVTM, CDR2 ANQGSEA. Deletions cut 2 bases from V and 6 bases from J, with 11 bases between. CDR3: CSVELTTGQPQHF. Written as DNA, the CDR3 is TGCAGCGTTGAATTGACAACGGGTCAGCCCCAGCATTTT.

Remarks on this clonotype: Since a much larger clone is just one base distant, this may be a read error. The chain has TRBV2 and TRBJ2-1, with TRBD2 identical over 15 bases. CDR3 size: 14 residues. The germline CDR1 and CDR2 sequences are SNHLY and FYNNEI. The V gene end was trimmed by 7 bases and the J gene end by 11 bases; junction bases not matched to a gene: 6. CDR3 protein: CASTGLAGGYKQFF. CDR3 nucleotides: TGTGCCAGCACCGGACTAGCGGGAGGGTATAAGCAGTTCTTC.

This clonotype was seen many times. The chain uses TRBV3-1 and TRBJ1-1; D not resolved. Per the germline V gene, CDR1 is LGHDT and CDR2 is YNNKEL (reference sequence). The CDR3 is made up of 14 amino acids. V was clipped by 3 bases and J by 1 base, with 9 bases between them. CDR3 DNA sequence: TGTGCCAGCAGCCAGTGGTCCCCGAACACTGAAGCTTTCTTT. This translates into CASSQWSPNTEAFF. Variable domain in full (rest from reference TRBV3-1 and TRBJ1-1): DTAVSQTPKYLVTQMGNDKSIKCEQNLGHDTMYWYKQDSKKFLKIMFSYNNKELIINETVPNRFSPKSPDKAHLNLHINSLELGDSAVYFCASSQWSPNTEAFFGQGTRLTVV.

This clonotype was seen many times. This chain connects TRBV12-3 or TRBV12-4 to TRBJ1-1, with 7 bases fitting TRBD1. V shed 5 bases, J shed 8 bases, and the junction held 14 bases outside the gene matches. CDR3 length equals 15 residues. CDR3 in DNA: TGTGCCAGCAGTCCAAAATTTGACAGGGTGTCCGAAGCTTTCTTT. As protein: CASSPKFDRVSEAFF.

This clonotype was detected ten times or more. The gene calls are TRBV12-3 or TRBV12-4 and TRBJ2-3, with 12 bases that match TRBD2. This CDR3 comprises 16 residues. V gave up 6 bases and J gave up 0 bases; unmatched junction bases: 4. The CDR3 DNA reads TGTGCCAGCAGGCGAGGGACTAGCGGGAGCACAGATACGCAGTATTTT. As protein: CASRRGTSGSTDTQYF.

This clonotype appeared many times. The chain employs TRBV4-3 and TRBJ2-7; 8 bases are a match to TRBD2. Germline-derived CDR1 and CDR2 are LGHNA and YSLEER. There are 15 residues in the CDR3. With V trimmed by 0 bases and J by 2 bases, 3 bases remained unmatched. For the CDR3, the DNA is TGCGCCAGCAGCCAAGACCTAGCGGGTGCCTACGAGCAGTACTTC. Residues: CASSQDLAGAYEQYF.

This clonotype was observed many times. The rearrangement joins TRBV20-1 to TRBJ2-3; D call uncertain. Germline lookup yields CDR1 DFQATT and CDR2 SNEGSKA (reference sequence). V was clipped by 2 bases and J by 6 bases, with 12 bases between them. This CDR3 is built from 13 residues. CDR3 DNA sequence: TGCAGTGCTAGATTGTCTGGTACTGATACGCAGTATTTT. The encoded protein is CSARLSGTDTQYF.

This clonotype was recorded many times. The V gene is TRBV9, the J gene TRBJ2-7; 7 positions agree with TRBD1. Losses at the gene ends were 0 bases for V and 5 bases for J; bases not matched to a gene: 8. Germline CDR1 SGDLS, CDR2 YYNGEE. The CDR3 spans 15 residues. The CDR3 reads CASSVGDSLNHEQYF. In DNA form, the CDR3 reads TGTGCCAGCAGCGTAGGGGACAGCCTTAACCACGAGCAGTACTTC.

This clonotype was seen ten or more times. The chain has TRBV4-1 and TRBJ2-1, with D perhaps matching TRBD1 or TRBD2 (8 bases each). This CDR3 contains 20 residues. Between the trimmed V and J ends, which lost 3 bases and 0 bases, there was a span of 24 bases. In germline, CDR1 is MGHRA, CDR2 YSYEKL. CDR3 amino acids: CASSQARGRSGGPSYNEQFF. The CDR3 bases are TGCGCCAGCAGCCAGGCCAGGGGGCGGAGCGGGGGTCCCTCCTACAATGAGCAGTTCTTC.

This clonotype was observed at least ten times. The chain combines TRBV5-5 with TRBJ2-7; D might be TRBD2 (5 bases). There are 14 residues in the CDR3. V was cut by 2 bases and J by 3 bases, with 12 bases left in between. Germline CDR1 SGHKS, CDR2 YYEKEE (reference sequence). CDR3 coding DNA: TGTGCCAGCAGCTTTCAGGACGGGAACTACGAGCAGTACTTC. Its translation: CASSFQDGNYEQYF.

The table lists this clonotype with many counts. This chain links TRBV7-8 with TRBJ2-7; perhaps TRBD2 as D (5 bases). Germline V CDR1 and CDR2: SGHVS, FQNEAQ. The V end was cut by 1 base, the J end by 0 bases, with 7 bases between. The CDR3 is 14 amino acids. The CDR3 DNA is TGTGCCAGCAGCTTAGTAGCGCGCTCCTACGAGCAGTACTTC. It is translated as CASSLVARSYEQYF.

Many counts were recorded for this clonotype. The chain carries TRBV11-2 and TRBJ1-2; the match to TRBD1 covers 7 bases. This CDR3 has 13 amino acids. V shed 3 bases, J shed 7 bases, and the junction held 5 bases outside the gene matches. Germline CDR1 reads SGHAT; CDR2 reads FQNNGV. CDR3 residues: CASSFGTVGGYTF. The DNA for the CDR3 is TGTGCCAGCAGCTTCGGGACAGTCGGTGGCTACACCTTC.

Many counts were recorded for this clonotype. The J gene is TRBJ2-5, the V gene TRBV6-5; D possibly corresponds to TRBD2 (7 bases). The V and J ends lost 6 bases and 5 bases respectively, with 19 bases between them. This CDR3 has 15 residues. Per the germline V gene, CDR1 is MNHEY and CDR2 is SVGAGI. CDR3 region: CASSYAGGRRETQYF. The CDR3 nucleotides are TGTGCCAGCAGCTACGCCGGGGGGCGCCGGGAGACCCAGTACTTC.

Points on this clonotype: A much more abundant neighbour one base away suggests this may be a read error. Without the conserved terminal phenylalanine or tryptophan, this CDR3 likely stems from a read error. This sequence joins TRBV20-1 and TRBJ1-2; 9 bases are shared with TRBD1. V was pared by 1 base and J by 1 base, with 4 bases of the junction left unmatched. Germline values: CDR1 DFQATT, CDR2 SNEGSKA (reference sequence). The length of the CDR3 is 15 residues. The DNA for the CDR3 is TGCAGTGCTAGAGGGGGGACAGGGATTAACTATGGCTACACCTAC. Residues: CSARGGTGINYGYTY.

This clonotype was counted at least ten times. The rearrangement joins TRBV25-1 to TRBJ2-1, with TRBD2 as a possible D gene (5 bases). CDR1 is MGHDK, CDR2 SYGVNS, per germline. Trimming cost V 6 bases and J 7 bases, with 16 bases left between them. The CDR3 length is 14 residues. This CDR3 is CASSASGVGNEQFF. The DNA for the CDR3 is TGTGCCAGCAGCGCCTCCGGGGTAGGGAATGAGCAGTTCTTC.